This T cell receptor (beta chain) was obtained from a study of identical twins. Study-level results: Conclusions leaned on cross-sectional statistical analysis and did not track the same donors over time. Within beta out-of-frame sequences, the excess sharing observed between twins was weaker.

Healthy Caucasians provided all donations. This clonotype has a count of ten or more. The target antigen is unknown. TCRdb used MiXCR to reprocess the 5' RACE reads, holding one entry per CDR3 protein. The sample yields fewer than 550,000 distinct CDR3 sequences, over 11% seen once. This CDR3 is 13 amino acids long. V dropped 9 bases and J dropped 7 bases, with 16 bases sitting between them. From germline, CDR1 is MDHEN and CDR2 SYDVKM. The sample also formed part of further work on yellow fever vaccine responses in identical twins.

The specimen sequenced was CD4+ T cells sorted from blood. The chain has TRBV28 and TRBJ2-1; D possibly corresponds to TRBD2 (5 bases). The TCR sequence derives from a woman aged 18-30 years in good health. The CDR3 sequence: CASSVGEKNEQFF. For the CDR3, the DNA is TGTGCCAGTTCGGTGGGAGAGAAGAATGAGCAGTTCTTC.